This T cell receptor beta chain was obtained from a study of blood T cell repertoires in COVID-19. Study-level background: T cells, B-cell-depleted T cells, or PBMCs provided the cDNA or gDNA that served as material.

Using immunoSEQ multiplex PCR, the repertoire was profiled, and TCRdb retains in-frame clones only, with some absent. The table includes 98,000 or so clones, around 90% detected once. The sample taken for sequencing was peripheral blood. The TCR comes from a man in his sixties with COVID-19, enrolled during active disease.

The CDR3 here is CSAPGRSEQYF. For the CDR3, the DNA is TGCAGTGCTCCAGGGAGGAGCGAGCAGTACTTC. The chain links TRBV20-1 to TRBJ2-7; D perhaps matches TRBD2 (6 bases). Germline V lookup: CDR1 DFQATT, CDR2 SNEGSKA (reference sequence). The V end was cut by 5 bases, the J end by 6 bases, with 11 bases between. The length of the CDR3 is 11 residues.